This TCR beta chain was recovered during a study of blood T cells in healthy people across ages. Study-level points and caveats: The recorded TCR beta diversity per million T cells decreased in a roughly linear manner with age. Naive T cell percentage strongly correlated with TCR beta diversity.

The CDR3 is 15 residues long. With V trimmed by 4 bases and J by 0 bases, 5 bases remained unmatched. CDR1 is DFQATT and CDR2 is SNEGSKA in the germline V gene (reference sequence). As for this clonotype: Antigen unknown.

Per sample, a minimum of 7 million PBMCs were isolated. For the second PCR, which ran for about 6 to 11 cycles, a sample-barcoded 5' primer and a J-beta primer mix were used. TCRdb re-called the 5' RACE reads through MiXCR, storing one row per CDR3 protein. Of hundreds of thousands of distinct CDR3 sequences listed, 45% to 50% were seen once; the top ten hold 25% to 35%. The V and J genes are TRBV20-1 and TRBJ2-2, with TRBD1 matching 7 bases. The sequencing input was blood. The TCR sequence derives from a woman aged 55-70 years in good health. CDR3 bases: TGCAGTGCTACCTCCGGGACAGCGAACACCGGGGAGCTGTTTTTT. It is translated as CSATSGTANTGELFF.